This record covers a single T cell receptor beta chain. This entry belongs to a study of T cell changes during pregnancy in multiple sclerosis. Some clones are missing from TCRdb's copy, which holds only in-frame ones; the method was immunoSEQ multiplex PCR. The sample lists over 90,000 clones, 90% occurring once. The receptor was derived from a female donor in good health, enrolled as a control in a pregnancy study. Specimen: peripheral blood, collected in the second trimester of pregnancy.

The CDR3 is CASGAGAYEQYF. The CDR3 DNA follows: TGTGCCAGCGGTGCAGGGGCCTACGAGCAGTACTTC. The chain combines TRBV9 with TRBJ2-7; D perhaps matches TRBD1 (6 bases). The CDR3 has 12 amino acids. CDR1 is SGDLS and CDR2 is YYNGEE in the germline V gene. The V end was cut by 7 bases, the J end by 2 bases, with 10 bases between.